A selection of T cell receptor beta chains follows, all from one sample in a study of blood T cell repertoires in COVID-19. Assay used: immunoSEQ multiplex PCR; TCRdb lists only in-frame clones, some missing. The sample holds 250,000 to 300,000 clones; 70% to 90% are singletons and the top ten take 3%. Material for sequencing was peripheral blood. Receptor source: a woman in her thirties with active or convalescent COVID-19. The CDR3 runs from the conserved cysteine through the conserved F or W. D genes are given only for firm matches. The size entry is marked missing in some rows and otherwise reads once, few, many or a size class.

CDR3: CASSLLGQARYTF
DNA: TGTGCCAGCAGTTTGTTAGGACAGGCACGCTACACCTTC
size: once
D: TRBD1
V: TRBV27
J: TRBJ1-2

CDR3: CASPGLDEETQYF
DNA: TGCGCCAGCCCGGGACTCGACGAAGAGACCCAGTACTTC
size: .
D: .
V: TRBV10-1
J: TRBJ2-5

CDR3: CASSLGGGNVPHEQYF
DNA: TGTGCCAGCAGCTTAGGTGGCGGGAATGTCCCCCACGAGCAGTACTTC
size: .
D: .
V: TRBV7-9
J: TRBJ2-7

CDR3: CASSTGKYGEAFF
DNA: TGTGCCAGCAGCACAGGGAAGTATGGTGAAGCTTTCTTT
size: .
D: .
V: TRBV9
J: TRBJ1-1

CDR3: CASSPRDRRDTEAFF
DNA: TGTGCCAGCAGTCCTCGGGACAGACGGGACACTGAAGCTTTCTTT
size: .
D: TRBD1
V: TRBV28
J: TRBJ1-1

CDR3: CASSEQGQETQYF
DNA: TGTGCCAGCAGCGAACAGGGGCAAGAGACCCAGTACTTC
size: large
D: TRBD1
V: TRBV7-3
J: TRBJ2-5

CDR3: CASSLHRTYEQYF
DNA: TGTGCCAGCAGCTTGCACAGGACCTACGAGCAGTACTTC
size: .
D: .
V: TRBV11-1
J: TRBJ2-7

CDR3: CASSRGPGTSNEQYF
DNA: TGCGCCAGCAGCCGGGGACCTGGGACTAGCAACGAGCAGTACTTC
size: .
D: TRBD2
V: TRBV5-1
J: TRBJ2-7

CDR3: CASSIYRGPQETQYF
DNA: TGTGCCAGTAGTATATACAGGGGCCCCCAAGAGACCCAGTACTTC
size: .
D: TRBD1
V: TRBV19
J: TRBJ2-5

CDR3: CASSLGPGDEKLFF
DNA: TGTGCCAGCAGTTTGGGCCCAGGGGATGAAAAACTGTTTTTT
size: .
D: .
V: TRBV28
J: TRBJ1-4

CDR3: CASSSPTGMYTEAFF
DNA: TGTGCCAGCAGCTCTCCGACAGGGATGTATACTGAAGCTTTCTTT
size: .
D: TRBD1
V: TRBV7-9
J: TRBJ1-1

CDR3: CASSISRESVLDEQFF
DNA: TGTGCCAGCAGCATCTCCCGGGAGAGCGTGTTGGATGAGCAGTTCTTC
size: .
D: .
V: TRBV9
J: TRBJ2-1

CDR3: CASSLSGARTGELFF
DNA: TGTGCCAGCAGCCTAAGCGGGGCGAGGACCGGGGAGCTGTTTTTT
size: few
D: TRBD2
V: TRBV7-3
J: TRBJ2-2

CDR3: CASSLAVQETQYF
DNA: TGCGCCAGCAGCTTGGCCGTACAAGAGACCCAGTACTTC
size: .
D: .
V: TRBV5-1
J: TRBJ2-5

CDR3: CASSSGHYEKLFF
DNA: TGTGCCAGCAGCTCGGGACACTATGAAAAACTGTTTTTT
size: .
D: .
V: TRBV7-9
J: TRBJ1-4

CDR3: CASRGQGAAEAFF
DNA: TGTGCCAGCAGGGGACAGGGGGCCGCTGAAGCTTTCTTT
size: .
D: TRBD1
V: TRBV5-4
J: TRBJ1-1

CDR3: CASGGVGEQFF
DNA: TGTGCTAGTGGGGGAGTTGGTGAGCAGTTCTTC
size: .
D: .
V: TRBV12-5
J: TRBJ2-1

CDR3: CASRPHGGATDTQYF
DNA: TGTGCCAGCAGGCCCCACGGGGGGGCCACAGATACGCAGTATTTT
size: .
D: TRBD2
V: TRBV2
J: TRBJ2-3

CDR3: CASSLLTGGDSPLHF
DNA: TGCGCCAGCAGCTTGCTGACAGGGGGCGATTCACCCCTCCACTTT
size: .
D: TRBD1
V: TRBV5-1
J: TRBJ1-6

CDR3: CASSRDSGSGNTIYF
DNA: TGTGCCAGCAGCCGGGACAGCGGATCTGGAAACACCATATATTTT
size: .
D: TRBD1
V: TRBV3-1/TRBV3-2
J: TRBJ1-3

CDR3: CSAKLSSYEQYF
DNA: TGCAGCGCTAAACTGTCTTCCTACGAGCAGTACTTC
size: .
D: .
V: TRBV29-1
J: TRBJ2-7

CDR3: CASSRSGPTYNEQFF
DNA: TGTGCCAGCTCACGAAGCGGGCCCACCTACAATGAGCAGTTCTTC
size: once
D: .
V: TRBV18
J: TRBJ2-1

CDR3: CASSEGGGGTEAFF
DNA: TGTGCCAGCAGTGAAGGAGGCGGCGGCACTGAAGCTTTCTTT
size: .
D: .
V: TRBV6-1
J: TRBJ1-1

CDR3: CASSKMIGGGRGYTF
DNA: TGTGCCAGCAGCAAAATGATCGGGGGAGGTCGGGGCTACACCTTC
size: .
D: .
V: TRBV21-1
J: TRBJ1-2

CDR3: CASSALRTGTPYNSPLHF
DNA: TGTGCCAGCAGCGCCCTGAGGACAGGGACCCCTTATAATTCACCCCTCCACTTT
size: .
D: TRBD1
V: TRBV7-2
J: TRBJ1-6

CDR3: CASSTAYEQYF
DNA: TGTGCCAGCAGTACAGCCTACGAGCAGTACTTC
size: .
D: .
V: TRBV6-2/TRBV6-3
J: TRBJ2-7

CDR3: CASSLALDSSLYGYTF
DNA: TGTGCCAGCAGCTTAGCGCTTGACAGTAGTCTCTATGGCTACACCTTC
size: .
D: .
V: TRBV7-2
J: TRBJ1-2

CDR3: CASSPAGGTTNYGYTF
DNA: TGTGCCAGCAGCCCAGCGGGCGGGACTACTAACTATGGCTACACCTTC
size: .
D: .
V: TRBV7-2
J: TRBJ1-2

CDR3: CSVVILREAFF
DNA: TGCAGCGTTGTAATTTTGCGGGAAGCTTTCTTT
size: .
D: .
V: TRBV29-1
J: TRBJ1-1

CDR3: CASSYSQGLLDYGYTF
DNA: TGTGCCAGCAGCTACAGCCAGGGGCTCTTAGACTATGGCTACACCTTC
size: .
D: .
V: TRBV7-3
J: TRBJ1-2

CDR3: CASSQPTGSSPLHF
DNA: TGTGCCAGCAGCCAACCGACAGGGAGTTCACCCCTCCACTTT
size: once
D: TRBD1
V: TRBV4-2
J: TRBJ1-6

CDR3: CASSPTASGETQYF
DNA: TGTGCCAGCAGCCCGACAGCTTCTGGGGAGACCCAGTACTTC
size: .
D: .
V: TRBV3-1/TRBV3-2
J: TRBJ2-5

CDR3: CASSLFAGGRNTEAFF
DNA: TGTGCCAGCAGCTTATTCGCGGGGGGAAGGAACACTGAAGCTTTCTTT
size: .
D: .
V: TRBV7-8
J: TRBJ1-1

CDR3: CASSEGASSGNTIYF
DNA: TGCGCCAGCAGTGAGGGAGCCAGCTCTGGAAACACCATATATTTT
size: .
D: .
V: TRBV10-1
J: TRBJ1-3